By share of the sample, the clone carrying this TCR beta chain is medium-sized (0.01 to 0.1%). The antigen is undetermined. The method was immunoSEQ multiplex PCR; TCRdb's version includes in-frame clones alone and lacks a portion of them. The data show 15,000 to 20,000 clones, about 86% seen once. The CDR3 runs 15 residues. The V segment lost 5 bases and the J segment 5 bases; nucleotides outside the gene matches: 7. Germline CDR1 and CDR2: LNHDA and SQIVND (reference sequence). The data were obtained in a study of cytotoxic CD8 clonotypes in ibrutinib-treated CLL. Overall study: Response samples came after a median 12 months of treatment, range 6 to 36.

The study's findings and limits: Baseline-level clonality went beyond age-matched healthy donors and moved in step with circulating CD8+ T-cell counts. Contraction or stability on treatment characterized the public clonotypes, which were uncommon. Progressing and sustained-remission patients had different sampling times.

The chain uses TRBV19 and TRBJ2-7, with 12 nucleotides matching TRBD2. The receptor was derived from a human donor with chronic lymphocytic leukemia. Here the sequenced sample was PBMCs, taken before ibrutinib treatment. The CDR3 region is CASSLTSGSIHEQYF. The CDR3 DNA sequence: TGTGCCAGTAGTTTGACTAGCGGGAGTATCCACGAGCAGTACTTC.